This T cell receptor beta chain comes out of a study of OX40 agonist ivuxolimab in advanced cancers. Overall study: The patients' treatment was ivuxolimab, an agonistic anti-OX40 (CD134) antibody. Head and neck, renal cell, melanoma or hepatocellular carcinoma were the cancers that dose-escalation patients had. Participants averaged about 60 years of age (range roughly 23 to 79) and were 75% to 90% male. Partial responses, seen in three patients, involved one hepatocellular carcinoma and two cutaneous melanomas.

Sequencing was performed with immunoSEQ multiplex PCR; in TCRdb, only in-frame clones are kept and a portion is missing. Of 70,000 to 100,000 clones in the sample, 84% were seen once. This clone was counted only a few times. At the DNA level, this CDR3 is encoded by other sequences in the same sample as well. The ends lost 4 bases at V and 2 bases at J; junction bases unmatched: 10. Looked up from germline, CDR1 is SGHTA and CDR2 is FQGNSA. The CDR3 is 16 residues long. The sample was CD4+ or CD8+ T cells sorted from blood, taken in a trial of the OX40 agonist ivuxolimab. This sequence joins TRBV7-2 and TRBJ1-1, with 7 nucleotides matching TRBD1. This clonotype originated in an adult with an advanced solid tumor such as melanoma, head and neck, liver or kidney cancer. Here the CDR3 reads CASSSRTGRGNTEAFF. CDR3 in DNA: TGTGCCAGCAGCTCTAGGACAGGCCGGGGAAACACTGAAGCTTTCTTT.